The T cell receptor (beta chain) under discussion was sequenced for a study of cytomegalovirus exposure and HLA in healthy donors. Study-wide context: It was reported in a later analysis that the 120 or so validation repertoires used the same platform as the 650 to 800 first-cohort repertoires. Findings and caveats of the study: Under in vitro conditions, three CMV-associated chains were confirmed as specific for CMV antigens. In the roughly 120 validation repertoires, a later analysis found that first-cohort TCR clusters tended to co-occur.

As for this clone: Its specificity is not known.

The V gene's germline CDR1 is MNHEY and CDR2 SMNVEV (reference sequence). The CDR3 sequence is 15 residues long. The V end was cut by 4 bases, the J end by 2 bases, with 12 bases between. Method: immunoSEQ multiplex PCR; TCRdb's copy keeps in-frame clones and lacks some. The sample contains 150,000 to 200,000 clones, 65% to 85% of which appear only once. The specimen sequenced was PBMCs. The source is a young woman in good health and CMV-seropositive. The chain uses TRBV27 and TRBJ1-5, with D uncertain. CDR3 DNA: TGTGCCAGCAGTTATAGATTAGGAGGCAATCAGCCCCAGCATTTT. Its protein is CASSYRLGGNQPQHF.